The clone carrying this T cell receptor beta chain was picked up a small number of times. Its antigen is still unknown. This CDR3 has 15 residues. V lost 6 bases, J lost 8 bases, and 10 bases stayed unmatched. Germline V gives CDR1 DFQATT, CDR2 SNEGSKA (reference sequence). A J-beta primer mix and a sample-barcoded 5' primer were used in a second PCR of roughly 6 to 11 cycles. Each single sample gave us at least 2.5 million CDR3-containing paired-end reads. One entry per CDR3 protein, called by TCRdb with MiXCR from the 5' RACE reads. The sample has under 800,000 distinct CDR3 sequences; around 40% are singletons. This entry comes from a study of blood T cells in healthy people across ages. General study results and limits: Greater diversity and more naive CD4+ cells were seen in long-lived donors than in aged donors. The donors' CMV status was not determined, possibly confounding changes in expanded clonotypes.

Extraction of total RNA produced a minimum of 6 micrograms from each sample. The sample comprised blood. V gene TRBV20-1 combines with J gene TRBJ2-2; TRBD2 matches at 12 bases. The source of this sequence is an older woman in good health. CDR3 protein: CSARLAGALNGELFF. CDR3 nucleotides: TGCAGTGCCAGACTAGCGGGGGCCCTCAATGGGGAGCTGTTTTTT.